The present T cell receptor beta chain was sequenced within a study of response to subunit inactivated influenza vaccine. This clonotype was recorded a few times. What it binds is unknown. This CDR3 region has 15 residues. Germline values: CDR1 MNHNS, CDR2 SASEGT. Trimming at V came to 7 bases and at J to 2 bases, leaving 11 bases not matched to a gene. Study-wide results and caveats: Seasonal influenza vaccination, on each occasion, was suggested by the authors to recruit few new T cells.

TCRdb reanalysed the RT-PCR reads using MiXCR and keeps one entry per CDR3 protein. Among 650,000 or so distinct CDR3 sequences listed, roughly 15% were seen once. The sequence was obtained from a man aged 45-65 years who received an inactivated influenza vaccine. Sequenced here: PBMCs from blood, sampled 14 to 15 days before vaccination. The rearrangement joins TRBV6-1 to TRBJ2-7; 7 bases map to TRBD1. CDR3 sequence (DNA): TGTGCCAGCATTCACGTCCGGGACAGCCCCTACGAGCAGTACTTC. This encodes CASIHVRDSPYEQYF.